A single sample gave rise to the 26 T cell receptor beta chains below, sequenced in a study of Ad26.COV2.S vaccination and SARS-CoV-2 variants. Generated by immunoSEQ multiplex PCR, the TCRdb table keeps only in-frame clones and is missing some. The sample carries roughly 680,000 clones, roughly 90% recorded once. The treatment is: approximately 18 received Ad26.COV2.S at low or high dose, single or two shots; 5 received placebo; per-sample allocation not given. Sampling was done on day 63 after the first vaccine or placebo injection. The sequencing here drew on peripheral blood, taken in a trial of Ad26.COV2.S vaccine versus placebo. Every receptor here comes from a person between 18 and 59 years old who received the Ad26.COV2.S COVID-19 vaccine or a placebo.

The chain couples TRBV6-5 to TRBJ2-7; D is possibly TRBD1 (6 bases). Between the trimmed V and J ends, which lost 0 bases and 4 bases, there was a span of 13 bases. CDR3 length: 15 amino acids. Germline CDR1 MNHEY, CDR2 SVGAGI. The CDR3 nucleotides are TGTGCCAGCAGTTACTCGATGAGGGGGTTGTACGAGCAGTACTTC. The encoded protein is CASSYSMRGLYEQYF.

J is TRBJ2-3 and V is TRBV12-3 or TRBV12-4, with D possibly matching TRBD2 (5 bases). V gave up 10 bases and J gave up 3 bases, with 14 bases separating them. The CDR3 covers 13 residues. In DNA form, the CDR3 reads TGTGCCATCACCACGGGGTTTACAGATACGCAGTATTTT. Its protein product is CAITTGFTDTQYF.

The V and J genes are TRBV7-2 and TRBJ2-3; weak D call: TRBD1 (6 bases). Looked up from germline, CDR1 is SGHTA and CDR2 is FQGNSA. The V end lost 5 bases, the J end lost 2 bases, and 17 bases lay between the germline ends. This CDR3 is built from 16 residues. The CDR3: CASSAPPGHNTDTQYF. Written as DNA, the CDR3 is TGTGCCAGCAGCGCCCCTCCGGGACATAACACAGATACGCAGTATTTT.

The chain couples TRBV6-6 to TRBJ2-3, with D tentatively TRBD2 (6 bases). This CDR3 has 15 residues. Germline V gene sequence: CDR1 MNHNY, CDR2 SVGAGI (reference sequence). V lost 2 bases and J lost 5, with 14 bases in between. CDR3 coding DNA: TGTGCCAGCAGTTACCGTCCGGGGGAAGAAGATACGCAGTATTTT. It codes for CASSYRPGEEDTQYF.

The chain has TRBV3-1 (or the pseudogene TRBV3-2) and TRBJ1-2; D remains ambiguous. The CDR3 is 16 amino acids. CDR1 is LGHDT and CDR2 is YNNKEL in the germline V gene (reference sequence). Trimming took 0 bases from V and 4 from J, leaving 15 bases between them. The CDR3 here is CASSQDLEGLSYGYTF. The DNA for the CDR3 is TGTGCCAGCAGCCAAGATTTGGAGGGTTTGAGCTATGGCTACACCTTC.

This rearrangement joins TRBV12-3 or TRBV12-4 to TRBJ1-2; D might be TRBD1 (5 bases). This CDR3 region has 12 residues. V lost 5 bases and J 6 bases, leaving 10 bases between the germline ends. The CDR3 loop is CASSPGSHGYTF. The CDR3 DNA reads TGTGCCAGCAGTCCAGGGTCTCATGGCTACACCTTC.

The chain employs TRBV27 and TRBJ2-1, with TRBD1 matching over 7 bases. The V gene's germline CDR1 is MNHEY and CDR2 SMNVEV (reference sequence). Losses at the gene ends were 5 bases for V and 8 bases for J; bases not matched to a gene: 6. CDR3 size: 13 residues. In DNA form, the CDR3 reads TGTGCCAGCAGTAGGACAGGCTCCTATGAGCAGTTCTTC. Its translation: CASSRTGSYEQFF.

The chain joins TRBV10-1 to TRBJ2-2; 7 nucleotides match TRBD1. The CDR3 is 17 residues long. CDR1 is WNHNN, CDR2 SYGVQD, per germline (reference sequence). V shed 2 bases and J 3 bases; nucleotides not matched to a gene: 9. This CDR3 reads CASSERQGKLYTGELFF. For the CDR3, the DNA is TGCGCCAGCAGTGAGAGACAGGGAAAATTATACACCGGGGAGCTGTTTTTT.

The J gene is TRBJ2-1, the V gene TRBV7-6; 8 nucleotides agree with TRBD2. CDR3 length: 15 amino acids. The V segment lost 2 bases and the J segment 2 bases; nucleotides outside the gene matches: 2. From germline, CDR1 is SGHVS and CDR2 FNYEAQ. The CDR3 here is CASSLSGGPYNEQFF. The DNA for the CDR3 is TGTGCCAGCAGCTTAAGCGGGGGCCCCTACAATGAGCAGTTCTTC.

V and J are TRBV9 and TRBJ2-7; 8 bases are a match to TRBD1. Per germline, CDR1 SGDLS and CDR2 YYNGEE. J gave up 7 bases and V 1 base, and 10 bases lay outside the gene matches. The CDR3 contains 15 residues. DNA for the CDR3: TGTGCCAGCAGCGTAACCGGGCAGGGGGCGAGGGAGCAGTACTTC. Its translation is CASSVTGQGAREQYF.

This sequence joins TRBV29-1 and TRBJ2-2; D may be TRBD1 (6 bases). This CDR3 comprises 15 residues. The germline V gene has CDR1 SQVTM and CDR2 ANQGSEA. The V end was cut by 3 bases, the J end by 4 bases, with 15 bases between. The CDR3 coding sequence is TGCAGCGTTGAGAGGGAACCCAGGGGCACCGGGGAGCTGTTTTTT. Protein sequence: CSVEREPRGTGELFF.

This rearrangement joins TRBV5-6 to TRBJ1-1; D not resolved. V dropped 6 bases and J dropped 3 bases, with 12 bases sitting between them. CDR3 length: 13 residues. The germline gives CDR1 SGHDT, CDR2 YYEEEE. The DNA of the CDR3 is TGTGCCAGCAATCCCTTAGGGTACACTGAAGCTTTCTTT. Translating gives CASNPLGYTEAFF.

The chain couples TRBV10-2 to TRBJ2-3, with 10 bases that match TRBD2. The germline V gene has CDR1 WSHSY and CDR2 SAAADI. The trim removed 2 bases at V and 4 bases at J, leaving 21 bases unmatched. The CDR3 has 21 residues. CDR3 coding DNA: TGCGCCAGCAGTGAGACGGGGGGGTCGGGACTAGCGCCCCTAAACCCAGATACGCAGTATTTT. This encodes CASSETGGSGLAPLNPDTQYF.

The chain links TRBV29-1 to TRBJ2-5; D gene uncertain. Trimming removed 4 bases from V and 5 bases from J, with 17 bases in between. This CDR3 spans 14 amino acids. Germline V gives CDR1 SQVTM, CDR2 ANQGSEA. CDR3 sequence (DNA): TGCAGCGTTGCCCCCGTGGCTTCGAGGGAGACCCAGTACTTC. Protein product: CSVAPVASRETQYF.

The V call is TRBV6-5, the J call TRBJ2-2; D is ambiguous. Germline loops: CDR1 MNHEY, CDR2 SVGAGI. The CDR3 spans 14 residues. Trimming took off 1 base at V and 4 bases at J, with 7 bases between the two ends. CDR3 coding DNA: TGTGCCAGCAGTTACTTGGAATTCACCGGGGAGCTGTTTTTT. Translation gives CASSYLEFTGELFF.

The chain recombines TRBV19 with TRBJ1-2, with TRBD1 identical over 8 bases. The CDR3 covers 14 residues. V was clipped by 5 bases and J by 2 bases; unmatched bases: 4. Per the germline V gene, CDR1 is LNHDA and CDR2 is SQIVND (reference sequence). CDR3 residues: CASSLRGLNYGYTF. CDR3 nucleotides: TGTGCCAGTAGTCTCAGGGGGCTGAACTATGGCTACACCTTC.

The chain links TRBV3-1 (or the pseudogene TRBV3-2) to TRBJ2-3; no definite D call. Germline V lookup: CDR1 LGHDT, CDR2 YNNKEL (reference sequence). The length of the CDR3 is 17 residues. Trimming cost V 0 bases and J 0 bases, with 13 bases left between them. The CDR3 region is CASSQDVMGISTDTQYF. CDR3 sequence (DNA): TGTGCCAGCAGCCAAGATGTAATGGGGATTAGCACAGATACGCAGTATTTT.

This clone came up a few times. The V and J genes are TRBV6-5 and TRBJ1-6; possible D gene TRBD1, 5 bases. Per the germline V gene, CDR1 is MNHEY and CDR2 is SVGAGI. This CDR3 region has 16 residues. V was trimmed by 0 bases and J by 9 bases, leaving 15 bases between them. The CDR3 reads CASSYSSGGDVSPLHF. In DNA form, the CDR3 reads TGTGCCAGCAGTTACTCATCGGGGGGGGACGTTTCACCCCTCCACTTT.

The rearrangement uses TRBV27 and TRBJ1-6; the D gene is possibly TRBD1 (5 bases). Per the germline V gene, CDR1 is MNHEY and CDR2 is SMNVEV (reference sequence). V was pared by 4 bases and J by 7 bases, with 11 bases between. This CDR3 is built from 14 residues. The CDR3 DNA is TGTGCCAGCAGTTCTGCAGGGTGGAATTCACCCCTCCACTTT. Its protein product is CASSSAGWNSPLHF.

Turning to this clone: Within the sample, other DNA sequences also encode this same CDR3. CDR3 sequence reads: CATSDLNQPQHF. As DNA, the CDR3 is TGTGCCACCAGTGATTTGAACCAGCCCCAGCATTTT. This chain connects TRBV24-1 to TRBJ1-5; D not certain. The CDR3 loop spans 12 amino acids. Trimming cost V 0 bases and J 7 bases, with 3 bases left between them. Per germline, CDR1 KGHDR and CDR2 SFDVKD.

V usage is TRBV11-3 and J usage is TRBJ2-1; D remains unclear. The CDR3 is 14 residues long. V dropped 0 bases and J dropped 13 bases, with 16 bases sitting between them. Germline-derived CDR1 and CDR2 are SGHNT and YENEEA. The CDR3 DNA is TGTGCCAGCAGCTTAGAGGGCCGGTGGCAGGCCCAGTTCTTC. This translates into CASSLEGRWQAQFF.

This clone was seen just once. The chain is built from TRBV27 and TRBJ2-3, with D perhaps assigned TRBD1 or TRBD2 (5 bases each). CDR3 length: 17 amino acids. Trimming removed 5 bases from V and 3 bases from J, with 21 bases in between. CDR1 and CDR2 from the germline V gene are MNHEY and SMNVEV (reference sequence). The CDR3 nucleotides are TGTGCCAGCAGTCCAAAGCCTCTGAGGGGATATACAGATACGCAGTATTTT. Its protein product is CASSPKPLRGYTDTQYF.

V usage is TRBV4-3 and J usage is TRBJ1-6; D is possibly TRBD1 (5 bases). Looked up from germline, CDR1 is LGHNA and CDR2 is YSLEER. V was pared by 2 bases and J by 4 bases, with 6 bases between. CDR3 length equals 14 residues. The CDR3 sequence is CASSQQGYNSPLHF. CDR3 nucleotides: TGCGCCAGCAGCCAACAGGGTTATAATTCACCCCTCCACTTT.

The genes are TRBV4-3 and TRBJ1-1, with 7 bases fitting TRBD1. Trimming removed 5 bases from V and 1 base from J; junction bases left unmatched: 7. Germline lookup yields CDR1 LGHNA and CDR2 YSLEER. The CDR3 contains 15 residues. The CDR3 region has the DNA TGCGCCAGCAGCGCGACAGGGATAAAGAACACTGAAGCTTTCTTT. It codes for CASSATGIKNTEAFF.

This chain connects TRBV5-1 to TRBJ1-4; 10 bases match TRBD1. This CDR3 contains 17 residues. CDR1 and CDR2 (germline): SGHRS, YFSETQ. Trimming removed 5 bases from V and 6 bases from J; junction bases left unmatched: 13. This chain's CDR3 is CASRPGQGSTVDEKLFF. CDR3 coding DNA: TGCGCCAGCAGGCCGGGACAGGGGTCTACGGTGGATGAAAAACTGTTTTTT.

This clone was counted a single time. The chain combines TRBV19 with TRBJ2-3, with D unclear. CDR3 size: 14 residues. Trimming removed 0 bases at V and 3 bases at J, with 7 bases between. Germline assignment: CDR1 LNHDA and CDR2 SQIVND (reference sequence). As DNA, the CDR3 is TGTGCCAGTAGTATAGATCTGATGACAGATACGCAGTATTTT. It is translated as CASSIDLMTDTQYF.